These 6 T cell receptor beta chains share one sample of origin, sequenced in a study of a mutant IDH1 vaccine in newly diagnosed glioma. Specified time point: week 47, end of study. Every single dose of the vaccine, 300 ug of mutant IDH1 20-mer peptide, came with topical imiquimod. These TCRs' antigens remain unknown. TCRdb's copy holds only in-frame clones and misses some; the assay was immunoSEQ multiplex PCR. The sample includes tens of thousands of clones, roughly two thirds of them seen just once. The source material was peripheral blood mononuclear cells (PBMCs), sampled from a glioma patient whose treatment included an IDH1 peptide vaccine. These receptors came from a man aged 40-49 years with glioma. Some clones in this sample may be carry-over from other donors' samples.

The chain employs TRBV7-9 and TRBJ1-1; D is ambiguous. The V end was cut by 4 bases, the J end by 0 bases, with 6 bases between. This CDR3 spans 13 amino acids. Per germline, CDR1 SEHNR and CDR2 FQNEAQ (reference sequence). The CDR3 spells CASSSSLNTEAFF. As DNA, the CDR3 is TGTGCCAGCAGCTCGAGCCTGAACACTGAAGCTTTCTTT.

The gene calls are TRBV6-1 and TRBJ1-5, with 7 nucleotides matching TRBD1. V lost 4 bases, J lost 1 base, and 4 bases stayed unmatched. Germline V gene data show CDR1 as MNHNS and CDR2 as SASEGT. CDR3 size: 15 residues. CDR3 coding DNA: TGTGCCAGCAGTGCGGGACAGCAAAGCAATCAGCCCCAGCATTTT. It codes for CASSAGQQSNQPQHF.

This chain uses TRBV6-5 with TRBJ2-1, with TRBD1 identical over 9 bases. Germline CDR1 and CDR2: MNHEY and SVGAGI. The CDR3 runs 14 residues. V was clipped by 7 bases and J by 4 bases; unmatched bases: 5. The CDR3 protein is CASTTTGGYNEQFF. The CDR3 DNA is TGTGCCAGCACAACGACAGGGGGTTACAATGAGCAGTTCTTC.

J is TRBJ2-3 and V is TRBV10-2; no clear D gene. Germline values: CDR1 WSHSY, CDR2 SAAADI. The germline V and J ends were trimmed by 4 bases and 5 bases, with 7 bases remaining between them. The CDR3 runs to 12 residues. This CDR3 is CASSASLDTQYF. In nucleotides, the CDR3 is TGCGCCAGCAGTGCCTCACTAGATACGCAGTATTTT.

The chain employs TRBV10-3 and TRBJ1-1, with D possibly being TRBD1 (5 bases). The germline V gene encodes CDR1 ENHRY and CDR2 SYGVKD. The CDR3 consists of 14 residues. Between the trimmed V and J ends, which lost 3 bases and 0 bases, there was a span of 8 bases. Here the CDR3 reads CAISDQGVNTEAFF. DNA of the CDR3: TGTGCCATCAGTGATCAGGGCGTGAACACTGAAGCTTTCTTT.

The rearrangement links TRBV6-1 to TRBJ1-4; perhaps TRBD1 as D (5 bases). CDR1 is MNHNS, CDR2 SASEGT, per germline. Trimming cost V 5 bases and J 7 bases, with 14 bases left between them. This CDR3 is built from 14 residues. The DNA for the CDR3 is TGTGCCAGCAGTACAGGTCTTAGCGGTGAAAAACTGTTTTTT. Translating gives CASSTGLSGEKLFF.